The 12 T cell receptor beta chains below were found in one sample sequenced in a study of regulatory T cells in long-lasting Graves disease. According to the study, TCR beta libraries were built with iRepertoire HTBI primers and CDR3-region Arm-PCR. TCRdb fed the multiplex PCR reads into MiXCR, producing one record per CDR3 protein. The table includes a few hundred thousand distinct CDR3 sequences, roughly 18% detected once. As to time point: newly diagnosed GD, antithyroid drugs for less than 3 months. PBMCs were the source of the RNA used for TCR sequencing. These data also formed part of another study, on T cells in Graves' hyperthyroidism and ophthalmopathy.

Specimen: peripheral blood mononuclear cells (PBMCs), collected at new diagnosis, from a patient treated with antithyroid drugs. These receptors all come from a woman aged 25 to 39 with Graves disease.

Turning to this clonotype: A much larger clone sits a single nucleotide away, making a read error possible. The V and J genes are TRBV6-2 or TRBV6-3 and TRBJ1-4; tentatively, D is TRBD1 (6 bases). Germline values: CDR1 MNHEY, CDR2 SVGEGT. V lost 5 bases and J lost 4, with 11 bases in between. This CDR3 has 14 amino acids. CDR3 nucleotide sequence: TGTGCCAGCAGTAACCCGGGACATAATGAAAAACTGTTTTTT. Translation: CASSNPGHNEKLFF.

V gene TRBV11-2 combines with J gene TRBJ1-1; 8 bases match TRBD1. V shed 1 base, J shed 1 base, and the junction held 5 bases outside the gene matches. Germline CDR1 reads SGHAT; CDR2 reads FQNNGV. The CDR3 is made up of 16 amino acids. The CDR3 here is CASSLARGQENTEAFF. The CDR3 DNA reads as TGTGCCAGCAGCTTAGCGCGGGGACAGGAGAACACTGAAGCTTTCTTT.

In the case of this clonotype: A read error may be the cause here, since a much bigger clone is one base away. As the CDR3 is not closed by the conserved phenylalanine or tryptophan, this likely results from a read error. The chain employs TRBV3-1 and TRBJ2-3; 12 bases map to TRBD2. The CDR3 sequence is 16 residues long. V was pared by 4 bases and J by 5 bases, with 7 bases of the junction left unmatched. CDR1 is LGHDT, CDR2 YNNKEL, per germline (reference sequence). The CDR3: CASSRKTSGGGDTQYL. CDR3 sequence (DNA): TGTGCCAGCAGCCGAAAGACTAGCGGGGGAGGAGATACGCAGTATCTT.

This clonotype was picked up many times. The chain links TRBV12-3 or TRBV12-4 to TRBJ1-5; D gene unclear. This CDR3 contains 15 residues. V shed 6 bases and J shed 0 bases, with 12 bases lying between them. CDR3: CASSLRGSSNQPQHF. The CDR3 DNA follows: TGTGCCAGCAGCCTCCGCGGTTCTAGCAATCAGCCCCAGCATTTT.

This clonotype was picked up a small number of times. The chain is built from TRBV5-1 and TRBJ1-6; the D gene is possibly TRBD1 (5 bases). The CDR3 runs to 15 residues. V gave up 2 bases and J gave up 8 bases, with 14 bases separating them. Germline V gives CDR1 SGHRS, CDR2 YFSETQ. The CDR3 region is CASSLSPQGYSPLHF. Written as DNA, the CDR3 is TGCGCCAGCAGCTTAAGTCCCCAGGGCTATTCACCCCTCCACTTT.

This clonotype was detected many times. In DNA, the CDR3 is TGTGCCAGCAGCGTCCTAGGTGAACCTACCTACGAGCAGTACTTC. This sequence encodes CASSVLGEPTYEQYF. The chain joins TRBV9 to TRBJ2-7; no clear D. Germline V gene data show CDR1 as SGDLS and CDR2 as YYNGEE. V lost 2 bases, J lost 2 bases, and 14 bases lay in between. The length of the CDR3 is 15 residues.

This clonotype was seen many times. The J gene is TRBJ2-3, the V gene TRBV11-2; D is possibly TRBD1 (5 bases). The CDR3 has 16 amino acids. In germline, CDR1 is SGHAT, CDR2 FQNNGV. V lost 5 bases and J lost 0, with 15 bases in between. The CDR3 DNA is TGTGCCAGCAGCAGAAGACAGCTGACTAGCACAGATACGCAGTATTTT. It specifies CASSRRQLTSTDTQYF.

This clonotype was detected many times. The chain couples TRBV2 to TRBJ1-3, with D maybe TRBD1 (5 bases). Germline V gives CDR1 SNHLY, CDR2 FYNNEI. There are 15 residues in the CDR3. The V gene lost 6 bases and the J gene lost 2 bases, with 14 bases spanning the gap. The CDR3 loop is CASSDAGNAGNTIYF. For the CDR3, the DNA is TGTGCCAGCAGCGACGCAGGGAATGCTGGAAACACCATATATTTT.

Of note for this clonotype: The likely explanation is a read error, given a far larger clone one base away. V gene TRBV6-1 combines with J gene TRBJ1-1; 7 nucleotides agree with TRBD1. This CDR3 comprises 14 residues. Germline assignment: CDR1 MNHNS and CDR2 SASEGT. The junction had 3 bases not matched to a gene; V was cut back by 5 bases and J by 0 bases. The CDR3 protein is CASSTGQLNTEAFF. Written as DNA, the CDR3 is TGTGCCAGCAGTACGGGACAGCTGAACACTGAAGCTTTCTTT.

This clonotype was seen many times. V usage is TRBV20-1 and J usage is TRBJ2-2; 12 nucleotides agree with TRBD2. The CDR3 length is 19 residues. Germline trimming cut 0 bases from V and 5 bases from J; bases unmatched to any gene: 13. The germline gives CDR1 DFQATT, CDR2 SNEGSKA (reference sequence). Here the CDR3 reads CSARDTQTSGGARTGELFF. The CDR3 coding sequence is TGCAGTGCTAGAGATACTCAGACTAGCGGGGGAGCACGAACCGGGGAGCTGTTTTTT.

This clonotype was recorded at least ten times. This chain links TRBV4-1 with TRBJ1-5; the D gene is possibly TRBD1 (5 bases). Per the germline V gene, CDR1 is MGHRA and CDR2 is YSYEKL. This CDR3 comprises 13 residues. Trimming took 4 bases from V and 9 from J, leaving 13 bases between them. For the CDR3, the DNA is TGCGCCAGCAGCCCTATTGAGGGGCGGCCCCAGCATTTT. This encodes CASSPIEGRPQHF.

There are a few counts of this clonotype. V usage is TRBV4-1 and J usage is TRBJ2-3, with D possibly TRBD1 on 6 matching bases. The CDR3 runs to 16 residues. CDR1 MGHRA and CDR2 YSYEKL come from the germline V gene. V gave up 1 base and J gave up 0 bases, with 11 bases separating them. The CDR3 reads CASSQVQGPSTDTQYF. In nucleotides, the CDR3 is TGCGCCAGCAGCCAAGTACAGGGACCTAGCACAGATACGCAGTATTTT.